The next 18 T cell receptor beta chains were all read from a single sample in a study of T cells expressing NK-cell markers. Each CDR3 protein gets one entry in TCRdb, which reprocessed the 5' RACE reads and gives no DNA. The table lists roughly 180,000 distinct CDR3 sequences. The material sequenced was blood T cells: a sorted CD56 or NKG2C T cell subset, CD4+ or CD8+ T cells, or bulk PBMC T cells (not recorded which). The receptors were sampled from a woman between 18 and 70 years old in good health.

V is TRBV5-1 and J is TRBJ1-6; absent DNA, TCRdb's TRBD1 call cannot be checked. The germline CDR1 and CDR2 sequences are SGHRS and YFSETQ. CDR3 length: 18 amino acids. The CDR3 protein is CASRPRDRGRLGDSPLHF.

CDR3 protein: CASTGDTEAFF. The V gene is TRBV5-1, the J gene TRBJ1-1; TCRdb calls TRBD1, which cannot be checked without DNA. The CDR3 totals 11 residues. Per the germline V gene, CDR1 is SGHRS and CDR2 is YFSETQ.

This chain links TRBV12-3 or TRBV12-4 with TRBJ2-1; the D gene TCRdb calls, TRBD2, cannot be checked with no DNA. This CDR3 has 15 residues. The CDR3 is CASSFTSGGASPLFF.

This sequence joins TRBV5-6 and TRBJ1-2; TCRdb lists TRBD1, though no DNA is available to test this call. The CDR3 runs to 12 residues. Germline V gene data show CDR1 as SGHDT and CDR2 as YYEEEE. This CDR3 reads CASSLGQAGYTF.

V gene TRBV27 combines with J gene TRBJ2-5; absent DNA, TCRdb's TRBD1 call cannot be checked. The CDR3 length is 14 residues. In germline, CDR1 is MNHEY, CDR2 SMNVEV (reference sequence). The CDR3 loop is CASSGTWQQETQYF.

The chain carries TRBV5-1 and TRBJ1-2; checking the TCRdb D call of TRBD1 is not possible without DNA. The CDR3 loop spans 15 amino acids. Germline CDR1 reads SGHRS; CDR2 reads YFSETQ. The chain's CDR3 is CASSQTGGINYGYTF.

V usage is TRBV6-2 or TRBV6-3 and J usage is TRBJ2-7; TCRdb returns TRBD2, unconfirmable since there is no DNA. CDR1 and CDR2 from the germline V gene are MNHEY and SVGEGT. CDR3 length equals 12 residues. CDR3 protein: CASSYRWLGQYF.

The chain combines TRBV19 with TRBJ1-1; TCRdb designates TRBD1, a call that cannot be tested without DNA. Germline assignment: CDR1 LNHDA and CDR2 SQIVND (reference sequence). The CDR3 contains 13 residues. The CDR3 loop reads CASPRQGSTEAFF.

The gene calls are TRBV20-1 and TRBJ2-5; with no DNA, the TCRdb D assignment of TRBD2 cannot be verified. Looked up from germline, CDR1 is DFQATT and CDR2 is SNEGSKA (reference sequence). The CDR3 has 14 residues. CDR3 sequence: CSATSGAAQETQYF.

The V and J genes are TRBV27 and TRBJ2-7. CDR3 length: 15 residues. Germline V CDR1 and CDR2: MNHEY, SMNVEV (reference sequence). CDR3 residues: CASKFRVGDFYEQYF.

The rearrangement uses TRBV3-1 and TRBJ2-7; TCRdb indicates TRBD1, and absent DNA this call remains unverified. Looked up from germline, CDR1 is LGHDT and CDR2 is YNNKEL (reference sequence). CDR3 size: 14 residues. The CDR3: CASTLRGVNYEQYF.

This chain joins TRBV7-2 and TRBJ2-2; TCRdb's D call, TRBD2, is unchecked because there is no DNA. Germline CDR1 is SGHTA and CDR2 is FQGNSA. CDR3 length equals 16 residues. The CDR3 loop reads CASSLDASANTGELFF.

The chain uses TRBV7-2 and TRBJ2-1; TCRdb selects TRBD1, and the lack of DNA leaves this call unchecked. Germline CDR1 is SGHTA and CDR2 is FQGNSA. There are 13 residues in the CDR3. The CDR3 protein is CASSILQGDEQFF.

This chain connects TRBV12-3 or TRBV12-4 to TRBJ1-1. CDR3 size: 13 residues. The CDR3 loop reads CASSFGGGTEAFF.

The rearrangement joins TRBV19 to TRBJ1-5; no DNA is available, so the TRBD1 call from TCRdb remains unchecked. The CDR3 has 18 amino acids. Germline CDR1 and CDR2: LNHDA and SQIVND (reference sequence). CDR3 sequence reads: CASSRTGPTSYSNQPQHF.

The chain is built from TRBV9 and TRBJ2-3; TCRdb proposes TRBD2, but this gene call is untestable without DNA. CDR3 size: 16 residues. Germline assignment: CDR1 SGDLS and CDR2 YYNGEE. The CDR3 spells CASSKTFGLNTDTQYF.

The chain recombines TRBV2 with TRBJ2-7; TCRdb proposes TRBD1, but this gene call is untestable without DNA. CDR1 and CDR2 (germline): SNHLY, FYNNEI. This CDR3 has 15 amino acids. The CDR3 sequence is CASSMDSNWAYEQYF.

The CDR3 loop is CASSFAGTGDPKNIQYF. The chain recombines TRBV6-2 or TRBV6-3 with TRBJ2-4; TCRdb designates TRBD1, a call that cannot be tested without DNA. Germline CDR1 is MNHEY and CDR2 is SVGEGT. CDR3 size: 17 residues.